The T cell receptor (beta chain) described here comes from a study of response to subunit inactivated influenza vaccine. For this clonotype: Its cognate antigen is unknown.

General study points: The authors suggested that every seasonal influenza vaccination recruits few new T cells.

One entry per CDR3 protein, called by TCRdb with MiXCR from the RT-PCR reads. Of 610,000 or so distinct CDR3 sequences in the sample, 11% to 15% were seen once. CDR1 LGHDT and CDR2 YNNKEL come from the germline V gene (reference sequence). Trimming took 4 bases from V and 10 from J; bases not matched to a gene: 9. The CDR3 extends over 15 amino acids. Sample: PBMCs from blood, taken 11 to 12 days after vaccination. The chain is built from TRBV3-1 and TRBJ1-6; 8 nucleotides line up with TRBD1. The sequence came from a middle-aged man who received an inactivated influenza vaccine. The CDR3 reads CASSRETGARSPLHF. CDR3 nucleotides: TGTGCCAGCAGCCGAGAGACAGGGGCACGATCACCCCTCCACTTT.